What follows is one TCR beta chain and its context. These data belong to a study of blood T cell repertoires in COVID-19. As for the study in general: The United States, Italy and Spain provided the acute and convalescent COVID-19 samples. PBMCs, B-cell-depleted T cells, or T cells provided the cDNA or gDNA that made up the material.

Trimming cost V 3 bases and J 7 bases; bases outside gene matches: 9. The CDR3 totals 14 residues. Germline V gene sequence: CDR1 SGHDT, CDR2 YYEEEE. In the original workflow: Amplified reference gene primers provided the basis for estimating nucleated cell counts. Clones were sequenced by immunoSEQ multiplex PCR, and TCRdb holds only the in-frame ones, with some missing. The D gene and trimming were derived from the DNA, and the V and J assignments and clone size from that table. Of fewer than 150,000 clones detected, 70% to 90% appear once; the ten largest clones hold around 16%. The J gene is TRBJ1-2, the V gene TRBV5-6; 7 bases are shared with TRBD1. The sample taken for sequencing was peripheral blood. This receptor was obtained from a woman in her forties or fifties who had recovered from COVID-19. In DNA, the CDR3 is TGTGCCAGCAGCTATCCTCTCAGGGGGTTTGGCTACACCTTC. This codes for CASSYPLRGFGYTF.